This T cell receptor (beta chain) came from a study of blood T cell repertoires in COVID-19. This table comes from immunoSEQ multiplex PCR, and its TCRdb copy is limited to in-frame clones, with some not included. The repertoire holds about 220,000 clones, with 82% as singletons. Germline CDR1 SNHLY, CDR2 FYNNEI. The CDR3 loop spans 13 amino acids. Trimming cost V 5 bases and J 4 bases, with 9 bases left between them. This TCR derives from a woman aged 55-70 years who had recovered from COVID-19. V usage is TRBV2 and J usage is TRBJ1-3; possible D gene TRBD1, 6 bases. Material for sequencing was PBMCs or T cells enriched from blood (not recorded which). CDR3 sequence reads: CASSRQEGNTIYF. The CDR3, as DNA: TGTGCCAGCAGTCGACAGGAGGGAAACACCATATATTTT.